This TCR beta chain appears in the sequencing data of a study of Ad26.COV2.S vaccination and SARS-CoV-2 variants. Measured with immunoSEQ multiplex PCR; TCRdb has only the in-frame clones, and not every one. The data show some 400,000 clones, with about 89% seen just once and about 2% held by the top ten. Germline CDR1 reads MGHRA; CDR2 reads YSYEKL. After removal of 0 bases from V and 6 bases from J, the junction contained 6 bases not matched to a gene. CDR3 length: 15 residues. Treatment given: some 20 received Ad26.COV2.S at low or high dose, single or two shots; about five received placebo; per-sample allocation not given. On day 63 after the first injection, vaccine and placebo recipients gave samples.

The sample consisted of peripheral blood, taken in a trial of Ad26.COV2.S vaccine versus placebo. This receptor was obtained from a person aged 18-65 years who received the Ad26.COV2.S COVID-19 vaccine or a placebo. The rearrangement links TRBV4-1 to TRBJ2-7, with 9 bases lining up with TRBD2. CDR3 sequence reads: CASSQEGGRAAEQYF. In nucleotides, the CDR3 is TGCGCCAGCAGCCAAGAAGGCGGGAGGGCCGCCGAGCAGTACTTC.